Here is one TCR beta chain with its context. The specificity of this receptor is unknown. Base qualities are not at hand, and no much larger clone is one base apart. TCRbeta CDR3 regions were amplified from genomic DNA by means of the immunoSEQ Assay, a bias-controlled multiplex PCR. In the source study's methods: Nucleated cell counts per sample were estimated from amplification of reference gene primers within the assay. To quantify the absolute abundance of each unique TCRbeta CDR3 rearrangement, sequence reads were collapsed and filtered. For each sample, productive Simpson clonality was calculated as the square root of Simpson's diversity index across productive rearrangements. Held by TCRdb, this immuneACCESS table contains in-frame sequences only and omits some clones. Under half of the omission traces to an unresolved V gene where checked; the cause of the rest is unknown. V and J calls and clone size follow that table, whereas D and trimming were derived from the DNA. The sample data list 250,000 to 350,000 clones, and roughly 90% of these were observed just once. The ten largest clones represent approximately 1% of the sample.

This sample was taken from a study of blood T cell repertoires in COVID-19 (dated by TCRdb to about 2020). As for the study more broadly: The collaborator samples originated in the United States, Italy and Spain and spanned the acute and convalescent phases of COVID-19. The repertoires were made available in a free public database intended to serve as a resource for research on the immune response to SARS-CoV-2. HLA class I and class II types, where available, came from metadata supplied by the sample provider rather than from assay-based typing. Samples came from the ongoing ImmuneRACE study (first 160 participants) plus 1,254 subjects from 6 global collaborators. Nearly every sample came with metadata listing a de-identified subject ID, COVID-19 status, age in years and sex. The prospective study material was composed of cDNA or gDNA derived from T cells, B-cell-depleted T cells, or PBMCs. Deeply sampled blood TCRbeta repertoires from subjects exposed to, actively infected with, or recovered from COVID-19 were included in the dataset.

Findings and caveats that apply to the study as a whole: The amount of clinical and demographic metadata varied by source and participant and was provided uncurated.

Participants in the prospective study were enrolled through a virtual design, were aged roughly 18 to 90 years, and lived in 24 United States geographic areas. In the prospective study, participants were assigned to cohorts based on the clinical history participants reported in a screening survey and a study questionnaire. Recovered participants in ImmuneRACE Cohort 3 were defined by two consecutive negative NP/OP PCR tests, clearance by a healthcare professional, or resolution of symptoms. Mobile phlebotomists in the prospective study collected whole blood, serum and a nasopharyngeal or oropharyngeal swab from every participant. Over a roughly two-month period, participants in the prospective study had the option of providing additional blood draws and questionnaires. Prospective study blood samples were shipped either frozen or at room temperature before DNA extraction. Per the germline V gene, MGHDK is the CDR1 and SYGVNS is the CDR2. Trimming costs V 3 bases and J 5 bases, and their ends lie 4 bases apart. Its CDR3 holds 11 amino acids, cysteine through phenylalanine. The entry retains the CDR3 DNA only, 33 bases that are in frame from base 1.

The source material was PBMCs or T cells enriched from blood (not recorded which). This TCR was recovered from a woman aged 25 to 45 who had recovered from COVID-19. Recombination joined TRBV25-1 with TRBJ2-5; the D gene assignment is ambiguous. The CDR3 protein sequence reads: CASSDRETQYF. The DNA reads TGTGCCAGCAGTGACAGGGAGACCCAGTACTTC.